These 9 T cell receptor beta chains were all obtained from the same sample, sequenced in a study of cytomegalovirus exposure and HLA in healthy donors. The PCR made use of 60 Vbeta and 13 Jbeta primers. The method was immunoSEQ multiplex PCR; TCRdb's version includes in-frame clones alone and lacks a portion of them. The sample has roughly 71,000 clones, 60% to 75% seen once; the top ten hold roughly 20%. The specimen was PBMCs. These receptors came from a man aged 35 to 55 in good health and CMV-seropositive.

This clone was picked up one time. The V and J genes are TRBV4-1 and TRBJ2-3; 11 positions agree with TRBD2. J was trimmed by 2 bases and V by 2 bases; bases with no gene match: 6. Germline-derived CDR1 and CDR2 are MGHRA and YSYEKL. The CDR3 contains 17 residues. The CDR3: CASSQILAGENTDTQYF. The CDR3 coding sequence is TGCGCCAGCAGCCAAATACTAGCGGGGGAGAACACAGATACGCAGTATTTT.

The chain recombines TRBV15 with TRBJ2-1; TRBD2 matches at 10 bases. V gave up 0 bases and J gave up 6 bases; unmatched junction bases: 26. Germline V gene data show CDR1 as LNHNV and CDR2 as YYDKDF (reference sequence). This CDR3 spans 23 amino acids. CDR3 coding DNA: TGTGCCACCAGCAGAGATTTTCGGTCCCGGTTGCCTAGCGGGGGAGCACGGTTCAATGAGCAGTTCTTC. As protein: CATSRDFRSRLPSGGARFNEQFF.

This clone was recorded once. The chain links TRBV11-2 to TRBJ2-3, with D perhaps matching TRBD2 (6 bases). The germline gives CDR1 SGHAT, CDR2 FQNNGV. The V end was cut by 4 bases, the J end by 2 bases, with 13 bases between. CDR3 length equals 15 residues. The CDR3 DNA follows: TGTGCCAGCAGCTCCACGGGGGAACTCACAGATACGCAGTATTTT. Amino acids: CASSSTGELTDTQYF.

The rearrangement uses TRBV6-1 and TRBJ2-1; D not certain. The ends were cut back, 2 bases at V and 0 bases at J, with 11 bases in the middle. The CDR3 length is 16 residues. Germline values: CDR1 MNHNS, CDR2 SASEGT. CDR3 loop: CASSELSSISYNEQFF. CDR3 DNA: TGTGCCAGCAGTGAATTGAGCTCGATCTCCTACAATGAGCAGTTCTTC.

The rearrangement joins TRBV7-2 to TRBJ2-3; possibly TRBD1 for D (5 bases). In germline, CDR1 is SGHTA, CDR2 FQGNSA. The V end lost 1 base, the J end lost 2 bases, and 10 bases lay between the germline ends. This CDR3 has 15 amino acids. Here the CDR3 reads CASSLVWGATDTQYF. As DNA, the CDR3 is TGTGCCAGCAGCTTAGTCTGGGGCGCCACAGATACGCAGTATTTT.

The chain employs TRBV19 and TRBJ1-4, with D maybe TRBD1 (6 bases). CDR1 is LNHDA, CDR2 SQIVND, per germline (reference sequence). The CDR3 runs to 18 residues. V gave up 1 base and J gave up 6 bases, with 21 bases separating them. CDR3 sequence reads: CASSIVRGANGFDEKLFF. DNA of the CDR3: TGTGCCAGTAGTATAGTTCGGGGGGCGAACGGGTTCGATGAAAAACTGTTTTTT.

This rearrangement joins TRBV4-2 to TRBJ1-3, with D uncertain. The V and J ends lost 0 bases and 3 bases respectively, with 9 bases between them. This CDR3 has 15 residues. CDR1 and CDR2 (germline): LGHNA, YNFKEQ. CDR3 sequence: CASSQELGLGNTIYF. Here the CDR3 DNA reads TGTGCCAGCAGCCAAGAGCTTGGCCTTGGAAACACCATATATTTT.

The chain is built from TRBV11-2 and TRBJ1-1; 7 nucleotides align to TRBD1. CDR3 size: 17 residues. The V gene's germline CDR1 is SGHAT and CDR2 FQNNGV. V shed 4 bases and J 5 bases; nucleotides not matched to a gene: 16. CDR3 amino acids: CASSSIGDWAGGTEAFF. The CDR3 bases are TGTGCCAGCAGCTCCATAGGGGACTGGGCAGGGGGTACTGAAGCTTTCTTT.

The rearrangement links TRBV2 to TRBJ1-2; tentative D call: TRBD1 (6 bases). Germline CDR1 SNHLY, CDR2 FYNNEI. V was shortened by 4 bases and J by 2 bases, with 14 bases between the two germline ends. The CDR3 is made up of 15 amino acids. The CDR3: CASSAMGQGNYGYTF. For the CDR3, the DNA is TGTGCCAGCAGTGCCATGGGGCAGGGGAACTATGGCTACACCTTC. Full variable domain (missing parts from reference TRBV2 and TRBJ1-2): EPEVTQTPSHQVTQMGQEVILRCVPISNHLYFYWYRQILGQKVEFLVSFYNNEISEKSEIFDDQFSVERPDGSNFTLKIRSTKLEDSAMYFCASSAMGQGNYGYTFGSGTRLTVV.